This T cell receptor (beta chain) was recorded in a study of shared clonotypes between healthy human individuals. Profiled with immunoSEQ multiplex PCR; TCRdb holds only in-frame clones, not every one. The table lists roughly 1,000,000 clones, around 82% of them singletons. Worth noting for this clone: The antigen is unknown.

Study outcomes and limitations: A reduction in generation probabilities was seen for non-shared clonotypes relative to those shared by all four donors. Sequencing depth was a factor that was expected to affect clonotype sharing among donors.

Trimming took 5 bases from V and 3 from J; bases not matched to a gene: 9. The CDR3 consists of 16 residues. The germline gives CDR1 SGHRS, CDR2 YFSETQ. This chain uses TRBV5-1 with TRBJ2-3; 10 bases agree with TRBD2. The sequencing input was memory CD4+ T cells from PBMCs. Described subset: CD45RA-negative fraction. The clonotype was recovered from a man in his late teens or twenties in good health. Some clones in this sample may be carry-over from other donors' samples. CDR3 sequence: CASRPSSGSGTDTQYF. The CDR3 bases are TGCGCCAGCAGACCCTCTAGCGGGAGCGGGACAGATACGCAGTATTTT.